The TCR beta chain under discussion was sequenced for a study of shared clonotypes between healthy human individuals. Germline CDR1 and CDR2: MDHEN and SYDVKM. Trimming at V came to 5 bases and at J to 5 bases, leaving 3 bases not matched to a gene. The CDR3 length is 13 residues. The repertoire was sequenced with immunoSEQ multiplex PCR; TCRdb's copy has only in-frame clones and lacks some. The table lists hundreds of thousands of clones, almost 97% of them singletons. Sequencing input: naive CD4+ T cells sorted from blood. Sample subset: CD45RA+ positively selected. The chain couples TRBV28 to TRBJ2-3; 8 nucleotides match TRBD2. The TCR originated in a woman in her 30s in good health. The chain's CDR3 is CASSGGRQDTQYF. The CDR3, as DNA: TGTGCCAGCAGTGGCGGGAGGCAAGATACGCAGTATTTT.